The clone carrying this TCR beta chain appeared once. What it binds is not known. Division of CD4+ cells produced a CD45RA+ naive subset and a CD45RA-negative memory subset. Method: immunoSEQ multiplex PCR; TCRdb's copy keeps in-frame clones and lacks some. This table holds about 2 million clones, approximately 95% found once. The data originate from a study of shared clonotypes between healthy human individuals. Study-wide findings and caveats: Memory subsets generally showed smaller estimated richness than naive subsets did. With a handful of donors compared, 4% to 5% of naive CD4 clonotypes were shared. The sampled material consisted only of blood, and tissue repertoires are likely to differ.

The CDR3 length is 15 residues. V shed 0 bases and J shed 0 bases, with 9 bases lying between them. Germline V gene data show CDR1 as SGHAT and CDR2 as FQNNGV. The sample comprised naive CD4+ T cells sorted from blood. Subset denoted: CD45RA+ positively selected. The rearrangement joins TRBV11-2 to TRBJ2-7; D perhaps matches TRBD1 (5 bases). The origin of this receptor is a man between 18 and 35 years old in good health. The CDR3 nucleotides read TGTGCCAGCAGCTTAGAGTGGGGCATCTCCTACGAGCAGTACTTC. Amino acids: CASSLEWGISYEQYF. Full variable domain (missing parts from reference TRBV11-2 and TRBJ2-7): EAGVAQSPRYKIIEKRQSVAFWCNPISGHATLYWYQQILGQGPKLLIQFQNNGVVDDSQLPKDRFSAERLKGVDSTLKIQPAKLEDSAVYLCASSLEWGISYEQYFGPGTRLTVT.